The next 13 T cell receptor beta chains were all read from a single sample in a study of CD8 T cells in Susac syndrome. Random hexamers primed reverse transcription of about 0.45 to 1 ug RNA. Each CDR3 protein gets one entry after TCRdb re-called the immunoSEQ multiplex PCR reads with MiXCR. The sample has approximately 94,000 distinct CDR3 sequences; roughly 96% are singletons. The sequencing sample was made of CD8+ T cells from PBMCs. The receptors here all came from a human donor with Susac syndrome.

The DNA for the CDR3 is TGTGCCAGCAGTTACTCGGACAGGGAGACCCAGCCCCAGCATTTT. As protein: CASSYSDRETQPQHF. The chain has TRBV6-2 or TRBV6-3 and TRBJ1-5; 8 positions match TRBD1. The CDR3 totals 15 residues. V gave up 0 bases and J gave up 7 bases; unmatched junction bases: 5. Germline CDR1 reads MNHEY; CDR2 reads SVGEGT.

The chain is built from TRBV5-4 and TRBJ2-3; TRBD2 aligns across 8 bases. In germline, CDR1 is SGHNT, CDR2 YYREEE (reference sequence). This CDR3 region has 16 residues. The junction had 10 bases not matched to a gene; V was cut back by 2 bases and J by 5 bases. The CDR3 sequence: CASSFTVRGGRDTQYF. Written as DNA, the CDR3 is TGTGCCAGCAGCTTCACCGTACGGGGGGGCCGAGATACGCAGTATTTT.

This chain connects TRBV5-4 to TRBJ1-2; D is undetermined. Germline V gene data show CDR1 as SGHNT and CDR2 as YYREEE (reference sequence). V was trimmed by 4 bases and J by 0 bases, leaving 13 bases between them. The CDR3 extends over 15 amino acids. The chain's CDR3 is CASSPAPAANYGYTF. Here the CDR3 DNA reads TGTGCCAGCAGCCCGGCCCCAGCCGCTAACTATGGCTACACCTTC.

The chain combines TRBV20-1 with TRBJ2-1; tentatively, D is TRBD1 (7 bases). The V end was cut by 0 bases, the J end by 4 bases, with 13 bases between. The germline V gene encodes CDR1 DFQATT and CDR2 SNEGSKA (reference sequence). The CDR3 has 15 residues. CDR3 DNA: TGCAGTGCTAGAGACAGGGGGACTTCGTACAATGAGCAGTTCTTC. Amino acid sequence: CSARDRGTSYNEQFF.

This sequence joins TRBV18 and TRBJ1-2, with D maybe TRBD1 (5 bases). The V gene's germline CDR1 is KGHSH and CDR2 LQKENI. The CDR3 is 15 residues long. Trimming took 3 bases from V and 8 from J, leaving 19 bases between them. The CDR3 DNA reads as TGTGCCAGCTCACCGGGGACTGAGGGTGTGTACGGCTACACCTTC. Its protein product is CASSPGTEGVYGYTF.

The chain joins TRBV24-1 to TRBJ2-5; 10 bases are shared with TRBD2. The CDR3 contains 15 residues. Trimming cost V 4 bases and J 1 base; bases outside gene matches: 2. CDR1 is KGHDR, CDR2 SFDVKD, per germline. CDR3 coding DNA: TGTGCCACCAGTGACTGGACTAGCGGCCAAGAGACCCAGTACTTC. Translated, it gives CATSDWTSGQETQYF.

This sequence joins TRBV11-2 and TRBJ2-1; D unclear. CDR1 and CDR2 (germline): SGHAT, FQNNGV. This CDR3 is 15 amino acids long. Trimming pared 11 bases from V and 3 bases from J, leaving 20 bases between. This CDR3 is CAERRLQGFYNEQFF. The CDR3 DNA sequence: TGTGCCGAGCGCCGGCTCCAAGGATTCTACAATGAGCAGTTCTTC. Complete variable domain (other parts from reference TRBV11-2 and TRBJ2-1): EAGVAQSPRYKIIEKRQSVAFWCNPISGHATLYWYQQILGQGPKLLIQFQNNGVVDDSQLPKDRFSAERLKGVDSTLKIQPAKLEDSAVYLCAERRLQGFYNEQFFGPGTRLTVL.

V is TRBV7-8 and J is TRBJ2-7; D is perhaps TRBD1 (6 bases). The CDR3 contains 13 residues. V lost 4 bases and J lost 5, with 12 bases in between. The germline CDR1 and CDR2 sequences are SGHVS and FQNEAQ. The CDR3 DNA reads as TGTGCCAGCAGCTATACGGACAGCGACGAGCAGTACTTC. Its translation: CASSYTDSDEQYF.

The genes are TRBV7-2 and TRBJ2-7; a weak D match, TRBD2 (7 bases). From germline, CDR1 is SGHTA and CDR2 FQGNSA. The CDR3 loop spans 15 amino acids. V lost 3 bases and J 2 bases, leaving 14 bases between the germline ends. CDR3 nucleotides: TGTGCCAGCAGCTTTAAGGGGGAGGGGGCCTACGAGCAGTACTTC. Its protein is CASSFKGEGAYEQYF.

The CDR3 spells CASSQDLAGDYTQYF. CDR3 DNA: TGCGCCAGCAGCCAAGATCTAGCGGGGGACTATACGCAGTATTTT. J is TRBJ2-3 and V is TRBV4-1, with 10 nucleotides matching TRBD2. The CDR3 runs to 15 residues. The germline V gene has CDR1 MGHRA and CDR2 YSYEKL. V shed 0 bases, J shed 7 bases, and the junction held 4 bases outside the gene matches.

This rearrangement joins TRBV20-1 to TRBJ2-4; D is possibly TRBD1 (5 bases). This CDR3 region has 11 residues. Trimming left V 5 bases short and J 9 bases short, with 11 bases between. The germline V gene encodes CDR1 DFQATT and CDR2 SNEGSKA (reference sequence). CDR3 nucleotides: TGCAGTGCTTCGGACATTCGCATTCAGTACTTC. This sequence encodes CSASDIRIQYF.

The J gene is TRBJ2-7, the V gene TRBV6-5; 8 bases are shared with TRBD1. The ends lost 6 bases at V and 2 bases at J; junction bases unmatched: 6. The CDR3 sequence is 14 residues long. Germline V gene lookup returns CDR1 MNHEY and CDR2 SVGAGI. The CDR3 DNA is TGTGCCAGCAGACGCGGACAGGGAACCTACGAGCAGTACTTC. It translates to CASRRGQGTYEQYF.

The chain has TRBV9 and TRBJ2-1; tentatively, D is TRBD2 (7 bases). V dropped 4 bases and J dropped 0 bases, with 14 bases sitting between them. The CDR3 runs to 16 residues. The V gene's germline CDR1 is SGDLS and CDR2 YYNGEE. CDR3 sequence (DNA): TGTGCCAGCAGCTCGGGGGGCACCGTCTCCTACAATGAGCAGTTCTTC. Its translation: CASSSGGTVSYNEQFF.